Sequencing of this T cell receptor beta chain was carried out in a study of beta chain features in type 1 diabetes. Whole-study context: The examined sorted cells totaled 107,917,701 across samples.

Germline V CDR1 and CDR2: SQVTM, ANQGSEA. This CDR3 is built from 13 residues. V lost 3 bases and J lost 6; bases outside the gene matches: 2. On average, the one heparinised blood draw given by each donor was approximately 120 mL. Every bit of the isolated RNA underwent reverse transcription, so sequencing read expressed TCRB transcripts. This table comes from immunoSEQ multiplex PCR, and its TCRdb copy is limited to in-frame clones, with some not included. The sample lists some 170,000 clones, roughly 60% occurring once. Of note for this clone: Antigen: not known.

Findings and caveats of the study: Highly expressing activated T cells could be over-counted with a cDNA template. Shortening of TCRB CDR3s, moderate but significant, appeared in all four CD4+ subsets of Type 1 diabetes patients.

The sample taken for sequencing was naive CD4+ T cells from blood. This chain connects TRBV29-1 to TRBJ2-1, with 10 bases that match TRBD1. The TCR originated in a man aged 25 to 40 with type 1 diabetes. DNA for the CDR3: TGCAGCGTTGAGGGACAGGGGTCCAATGAGCAGTTCTTC. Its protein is CSVEGQGSNEQFF.